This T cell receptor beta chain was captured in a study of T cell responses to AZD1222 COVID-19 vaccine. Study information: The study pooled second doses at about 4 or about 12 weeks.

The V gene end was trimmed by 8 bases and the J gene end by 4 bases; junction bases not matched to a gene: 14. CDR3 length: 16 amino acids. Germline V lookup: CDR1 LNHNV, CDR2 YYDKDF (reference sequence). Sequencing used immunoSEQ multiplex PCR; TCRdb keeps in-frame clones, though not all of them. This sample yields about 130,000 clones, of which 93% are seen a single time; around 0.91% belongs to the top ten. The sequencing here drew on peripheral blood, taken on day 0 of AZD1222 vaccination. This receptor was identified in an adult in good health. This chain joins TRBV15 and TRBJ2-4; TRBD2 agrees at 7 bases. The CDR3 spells CATCDRGGWDKNIQYF. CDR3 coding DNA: TGTGCCACCTGCGATCGGGGAGGGTGGGATAAAAACATTCAGTACTTC.